This is a list of T cell receptor beta chains from one sample in a study of cytomegalovirus exposure and HLA in healthy donors. Libraries were prepared by immunoSEQ multiplex PCR; TCRdb keeps only in-frame clonotypes and omits some of them. Among some 90,000 clones listed, under 90% were seen once. The sequencing sample was made of PBMCs. The receptor set was obtained from a man aged 45-65 years in good health and CMV-seropositive. Both conserved end residues are part of each CDR3. The D gene is left open where the match is weak. Part of the rows lack a size; the others show once, few, many or a class for expanded clones.

V: TRBV5-1
size: once
J: TRBJ2-5
D: NA
CDR3: CASSLGVNQETQYF
DNA: TGCGCCAGCAGCTTGGGCGTGAACCAAGAGACCCAGTACTTC

V: TRBV25-1
size: NA
J: TRBJ2-1
D: TRBD2
CDR3: CASRLAGLHNEQFF
DNA: TGTGCCAGCCGACTAGCGGGCCTACACAATGAGCAGTTCTTC

V: TRBV27
size: NA
J: TRBJ2-1
D: NA
CDR3: CASRGQTGPMEIAYNEQFF
DNA: TGTGCCAGCAGAGGCCAAACAGGTCCGATGGAGATCGCCTACAATGAGCAGTTCTTC

V: TRBV19
size: NA
J: TRBJ2-1
D: NA
CDR3: CASSIPRTSDEQFF
DNA: TGTGCCAGTAGTATTCCCAGGACTTCGGATGAGCAGTTCTTC

V: TRBV20-1
size: NA
J: TRBJ2-1
D: TRBD2
CDR3: CSALTSGRQFF
DNA: TGCAGTGCGTTGACTAGCGGGAGACAGTTCTTC

V: TRBV30
size: NA
J: TRBJ1-1
D: NA
CDR3: CAWTRKANTEAFF
DNA: TGTGCCTGGACCAGGAAGGCTAACACTGAAGCTTTCTTT

V: TRBV7-9
size: once
J: TRBJ2-1
D: NA
CDR3: CASRRGYNEQFF
DNA: TGTGCCAGTCGTCGGGGGTACAATGAGCAGTTCTTC

V: TRBV6-5
size: NA
J: TRBJ2-2
D: NA
CDR3: CASSYSGSTGELFF
DNA: TGTGCCAGCAGTTACTCGGGGAGTACCGGGGAGCTGTTTTTT

V: TRBV7-2
size: NA
J: TRBJ2-7
D: NA
CDR3: CASSLVLQGFSYEQYF
DNA: TGTGCCAGCAGCTTAGTCCTACAGGGATTCTCCTACGAGCAGTACTTC

V: TRBV9
size: NA
J: TRBJ1-2
D: NA
CDR3: CASSLLGGQGIYGYTF
DNA: TGTGCCAGCAGCCTTCTCGGGGGGCAGGGGATCTATGGCTACACCTTC

V: TRBV9
size: NA
J: TRBJ1-2
D: NA
CDR3: CASSVGLGQNYGYTF
DNA: TGTGCCAGCAGCGTAGGATTAGGACAGAACTATGGCTACACCTTC

V: TRBV2
size: NA
J: TRBJ1-5
D: TRBD1
CDR3: CASSAPGQGAYQPQHF
DNA: TGTGCCAGCAGTGCTCCGGGACAGGGGGCCTATCAGCCCCAGCATTTT

V: TRBV5-4
size: NA
J: TRBJ2-1
D: TRBD2
CDR3: CASSFGLAGVTILNEQFF
DNA: TGTGCCAGCAGCTTTGGACTAGCGGGAGTCACTATCCTCAATGAGCAGTTCTTC

V: TRBV19
size: NA
J: TRBJ2-5
D: NA
CDR3: CASSSALQETQYF
DNA: TGTGCCAGTAGTAGCGCCCTTCAAGAGACCCAGTACTTC

V: TRBV5-6
size: NA
J: TRBJ2-7
D: TRBD2
CDR3: CASSRPREDSYEQYF
DNA: TGTGCCAGCAGCCGCCCTCGGGAGGACTCCTACGAGCAGTACTTC

V: TRBV29-1
size: NA
J: TRBJ1-5
D: NA
CDR3: CSVEADNGNQPQHF
DNA: TGCAGCGTTGAAGCCGACAATGGAAATCAGCCCCAGCATTTT

V: TRBV20-1
size: NA
J: TRBJ2-3
D: NA
CDR3: CSAGGWDTQYF
DNA: TGCAGTGCCGGCGGATGGGATACGCAGTATTTT

V: TRBV7-2
size: NA
J: TRBJ2-5
D: TRBD2
CDR3: CASSSRLAGGGETQYF
DNA: TGTGCCAGCAGCTCAAGACTAGCGGGTGGGGGGGAGACCCAGTACTTC

V: TRBV11-2
size: once
J: TRBJ2-1
D: NA
CDR3: CASSLASGHYNEQFF
DNA: TGTGCCAGCAGCTTAGCCAGCGGCCATTACAATGAGCAGTTCTTC

V: TRBV7-9
size: NA
J: TRBJ2-7
D: TRBD2
CDR3: CASSPGLAGGPSGQYF
DNA: TGTGCCAGCAGCCCTGGACTAGCGGGAGGGCCCTCGGGGCAGTACTTC

V: TRBV11-2
size: NA
J: TRBJ1-5
D: NA
CDR3: CASSSLGEEPQHF
DNA: TGTGCCAGCAGCTCACTGGGGGAGGAGCCCCAGCATTTT

V: TRBV5-1
size: NA
J: TRBJ1-4
D: TRBD1
CDR3: CASRDRDTEKLFF
DNA: TGCGCCAGCAGGGACAGGGACACTGAAAAACTGTTTTTT

V: TRBV2
size: NA
J: TRBJ1-1
D: NA
CDR3: CASYNRQDRTNTEAFF
DNA: TGTGCCAGCTATAATCGACAGGACAGAACGAACACTGAAGCTTTCTTT

V: TRBV19
size: NA
J: TRBJ1-5
D: TRBD1
CDR3: CASSTRGNQPQHF
DNA: TGTGCCAGTAGTACCAGGGGGAATCAGCCCCAGCATTTT

V: TRBV2
size: NA
J: TRBJ1-5
D: TRBD1
CDR3: CASSEDRGDQPQHF
DNA: TGTGCCAGCAGTGAAGACAGGGGAGATCAGCCCCAGCATTTT

V: TRBV12-5
size: NA
J: TRBJ2-5
D: NA
CDR3: CASGAVGGLLETQYF
DNA: TGTGCTAGTGGTGCAGTCGGGGGGCTCTTGGAGACCCAGTACTTC

V: TRBV19
size: NA
J: TRBJ2-1
D: TRBD1
CDR3: CATDRGIFGEQFF
DNA: TGTGCCACTGACAGGGGGATATTCGGTGAGCAGTTCTTC

V: TRBV29-1
size: once
J: TRBJ2-5
D: TRBD2
CDR3: CSVIIAGVETQYF
DNA: TGCAGCGTAATAATAGCGGGAGTGGAGACCCAGTACTTC

V: TRBV6-5
size: NA
J: TRBJ1-2
D: TRBD1
CDR3: CASSSGTGALSYGYTF
DNA: TGTGCCAGCAGTTCCGGGACAGGGGCCTTATCCTATGGCTACACCTTC

V: TRBV5-6
size: NA
J: TRBJ1-4
D: NA
CDR3: CASSPRGRSTNEKLFF
DNA: TGTGCCAGCAGCCCCAGGGGCAGGTCCACTAATGAAAAACTGTTTTTT

V: TRBV7-2
size: NA
J: TRBJ2-3
D: NA
CDR3: CASSSQGLTQYF
DNA: TGTGCCAGCTCCTCCCAGGGCCTTACGCAGTATTTT

V: TRBV25-1
size: few
J: TRBJ1-5
D: TRBD1
CDR3: CASSEPTGVKHF
DNA: TGTGCCAGCAGTGAGCCGACAGGGGTCAAGCATTTT

V: TRBV5-1
size: once
J: TRBJ2-1
D: NA
CDR3: CASRREPYNEQFF
DNA: TGCGCCAGCAGGCGGGAACCCTACAATGAGCAGTTCTTC

V: TRBV6-6
size: once
J: TRBJ1-5
D: NA
CDR3: CASSYSFDQPQHF
DNA: TGTGCCAGCAGTTACTCATTCGATCAGCCCCAGCATTTT

V: TRBV29-1
size: NA
J: TRBJ1-1
D: NA
CDR3: CSASQGNTEAFF
DNA: TGCAGCGCGTCACAGGGGAACACTGAAGCTTTCTTT

V: TRBV14
size: NA
J: TRBJ1-2
D: NA
CDR3: CASSQELTPYGYTF
DNA: TGTGCCAGCAGCCAAGAGCTAACCCCCTATGGCTACACCTTC

V: TRBV30
size: NA
J: TRBJ1-2
D: TRBD1
CDR3: CAWSTGVINYGYTF
DNA: TGTGCCTGGAGTACAGGGGTAATTAACTATGGCTACACCTTC

V: TRBV6-1
size: NA
J: TRBJ2-1
D: TRBD1
CDR3: CASSGQGAIRNEQFF
DNA: TGTGCCAGCAGCGGACAGGGGGCGATACGGAATGAGCAGTTCTTC

V: TRBV10-3
size: NA
J: TRBJ2-5
D: NA
CDR3: CAISESGQKETQYF
DNA: TGTGCCATCAGTGAGTCGGGGCAGAAAGAGACCCAGTACTTC

V: TRBV2
size: few
J: TRBJ1-2
D: NA
CDR3: CASSERGYGYTF
DNA: TGTGCCAGCAGTGAAAGGGGATATGGCTACACCTTC

V: TRBV9
size: NA
J: TRBJ1-2
D: TRBD1
CDR3: CASSVTDRGWGYGYTF
DNA: TGTGCCAGCAGCGTTACAGACAGGGGTTGGGGGTATGGCTACACCTTC

V: TRBV9
size: once
J: TRBJ2-2
D: TRBD1
CDR3: CASSVPAQGAGTGELFF
DNA: TGTGCCAGCAGCGTCCCAGCACAGGGGGCGGGCACCGGGGAGCTGTTTTTT

V: TRBV2
size: NA
J: TRBJ2-7
D: NA
CDR3: CASSDPGGGFYEQYF
DNA: TGTGCCAGCAGTGACCCTGGGGGCGGCTTCTACGAGCAGTACTTC

V: TRBV15
size: once
J: TRBJ1-5
D: NA
CDR3: CATSPRGARQPQHF
DNA: TGTGCCACCAGCCCACGGGGGGCGCGTCAGCCCCAGCATTTT